Shown below are 20 T cell receptor beta chains from a single sample sequenced in a study of CD8 T cells in ankylosing spondylitis. TCRdb re-called the 5' RACE reads with MiXCR, one entry per CDR3 protein. In the table there are 250,000 to 300,000 distinct CDR3 sequences, about 20% of which are singletons. Sequencing input: blood, either unsorted or a sorted T cell fraction (not recorded which). The origin of the receptors is a male donor with ankylosing spondylitis or in good health (not recorded which).

This clonotype was observed many times. The J gene is TRBJ1-4, the V gene TRBV9; D possibly corresponds to TRBD1 (6 bases). Germline V CDR1 and CDR2: SGDLS, YYNGEE. This CDR3 region has 15 residues. Trimming stripped 0 bases from V and 8 bases from J, with 14 bases between. CDR3 sequence reads: CASSVDGGHEEKLFF. The CDR3 DNA is TGTGCCAGCAGCGTAGATGGGGGGCATGAAGAAAAACTGTTTTTT.

This clonotype was recorded at least ten times. The chain employs TRBV7-6 and TRBJ2-1; 8 bases are a match to TRBD2. The CDR3 is made up of 16 amino acids. V lost 2 bases, J lost 1 base, and 4 bases stayed unmatched. Germline CDR1 and CDR2: SGHVS and FNYEAQ. The CDR3 protein is CASSLWREDSYNEQFF. The CDR3 DNA is TGTGCCAGCAGCTTATGGCGGGAGGATTCCTACAATGAGCAGTTCTTC.

This clonotype occurred a few times. The rearrangement joins TRBV4-3 to TRBJ2-1; D is possibly TRBD2 (5 bases). This CDR3 has 16 residues. In germline, CDR1 is LGHNA, CDR2 YSLEER. V lost 1 base, J lost 7 bases, and 17 bases lay in between. Here the CDR3 reads CASSQGVGEPFNEQFF. The CDR3, as DNA: TGCGCCAGCAGCCAAGGGGTCGGGGAACCTTTTAATGAGCAGTTCTTC.

This clonotype has only a few counts. CDR3 DNA sequence: TGCGCCAGCAGCCAAGATTTGCGGGAGGACTACAATGAGCAGTTCTTC. Encoded protein: CASSQDLREDYNEQFF. The V gene is TRBV4-3, the J gene TRBJ2-1; 8 bases map to TRBD2. This CDR3 contains 16 residues. Germline V lookup: CDR1 LGHNA, CDR2 YSLEER. The V and J ends lost 0 bases and 3 bases, in that order; junction bases with no gene match: 4.

The CDR3 coding sequence is TGTGCCAGCAGCTTCGCGGGAGAGGGCACCGGGGAGCTGTTTTTT. It is translated as CASSFAGEGTGELFF. This sequence joins TRBV13 and TRBJ2-2, with 7 positions matching TRBD2. Germline loops: CDR1 PRHDT, CDR2 FYEKMQ (reference sequence). Trimming removed 3 bases from V and 4 bases from J; junction bases left unmatched: 5. The CDR3 has 15 amino acids.

The chain recombines TRBV6-2 or TRBV6-3 with TRBJ2-1; 8 bases align to TRBD2. Per germline, CDR1 MNHEY and CDR2 SVGEGT. Germline trimming cut 6 bases from V and 6 bases from J; bases unmatched to any gene: 10. CDR3 size: 15 residues. CDR3 residues: CASSSLAGAFNEQFF. The CDR3 DNA sequence: TGTGCCAGCAGCAGTCTAGCGGGCGCGTTCAATGAGCAGTTCTTC.

J is TRBJ1-3 and V is TRBV3-1; D not resolved. Trimming removed 4 bases at V and 4 bases at J, with 5 bases between. Germline lookup yields CDR1 LGHDT and CDR2 YNNKEL (reference sequence). The CDR3 consists of 12 residues. For the CDR3, the DNA is TGTGCCAGCAGCCGAGAAGGAAACACCATATATTTT. Translating gives CASSREGNTIYF.

This clonotype was found a few times. The chain combines TRBV24-1 with TRBJ2-1; 10 bases are a match to TRBD2. The CDR3 has 16 residues. In germline, CDR1 is KGHDR, CDR2 SFDVKD. J gave up 5 bases and V 4 bases, and 7 bases lay outside the gene matches. The CDR3 reads CATSERAGGENNEQFF. DNA for the CDR3: TGTGCCACCAGTGAGAGAGCGGGAGGGGAGAACAATGAGCAGTTCTTC.

Points on this clonotype: Given a much more abundant clone one base away, this may be a read error. This chain links TRBV3-1 with TRBJ2-5; 10 bases agree with TRBD2. Germline V gene sequence: CDR1 LGHDT, CDR2 YNNKEL (reference sequence). With 10 bases clipped from V and 1 base from J, the junction kept 15 bases outside the gene matches. This CDR3 has 17 amino acids. CDR3 nucleotide sequence: TGTGCCACCTCCCTCGTGTTCACTAGCGGGGCCCAAGAGACCCAGTACTTC. It specifies CATSLVFTSGAQETQYF.

This clonotype has just a few counts. The rearrangement joins TRBV12-3 or TRBV12-4 to TRBJ2-2; D perhaps matches TRBD1 (6 bases). The germline V and J ends were trimmed by 6 bases and 4 bases, with 12 bases remaining between them. CDR3 length: 14 residues. The CDR3 region has the DNA TGTGCCAGCAGATGGCAGGGGTTCACCGGGGAGCTGTTTTTT. This codes for CASRWQGFTGELFF.

The rearrangement uses TRBV11-2 and TRBJ2-1, with no clear D. Trimming cost V 5 bases and J 0 bases, with 11 bases left between them. The CDR3 covers 15 residues. Germline V CDR1 and CDR2: SGHAT, FQNNGV. CDR3 DNA sequence: TGTGCCAGCAGCCCAGTCGATAGCTCCTACAATGAGCAGTTCTTC. Protein product: CASSPVDSSYNEQFF.

This clonotype was detected ten times or more. The chain employs TRBV29-1 and TRBJ2-1; 8 nucleotides agree with TRBD1. J lost 2 bases, V lost 5 bases, and 5 bases had no gene match. In germline, CDR1 is SQVTM, CDR2 ANQGSEA. CDR3 length: 14 residues. The CDR3 loop reads CSVWGDRTYNEQFF. The DNA for the CDR3 is TGCAGCGTTTGGGGGGACAGGACCTACAATGAGCAGTTCTTC.

This sequence joins TRBV12-3 or TRBV12-4 and TRBJ2-7, with a weak D call TRBD1 (6 bases). V was shortened by 3 bases and J by 4 bases, with 16 bases between the two germline ends. The CDR3 totals 15 residues. CDR3 DNA: TGTGCCAGCAGTTTTATACAGGGCAGGGTATACGAGCAGTACTTC. This translates into CASSFIQGRVYEQYF.

This clonotype was seen only a few times. This chain uses TRBV27 with TRBJ1-2, with D uncertain. From germline, CDR1 is MNHEY and CDR2 SMNVEV (reference sequence). There are 13 residues in the CDR3. The V end lost 0 bases, the J end lost 4 bases, and 6 bases lay between the germline ends. Here the CDR3 reads CASSLSGPYGYTF. CDR3 nucleotides: TGTGCCAGCAGTTTATCTGGACCCTATGGCTACACCTTC.

This clonotype was seen just once. The chain couples TRBV20-1 to TRBJ2-7; no reliable D call. The length of the CDR3 is 16 residues. V lost 0 bases and J 7 bases, leaving 22 bases between the germline ends. The V gene's germline CDR1 is DFQATT and CDR2 SNEGSKA (reference sequence). The CDR3 nucleotides are TGCAGTGCTAGAGACTCCCTCGGGCTGACTTTTAAGGAGCAGTACTTC. It translates to CSARDSLGLTFKEQYF.

This clonotype was found many times. V gene TRBV3-1 combines with J gene TRBJ1-4, with D maybe TRBD1 (5 bases). Germline assignment: CDR1 LGHDT and CDR2 YNNKEL (reference sequence). The CDR3 spans 17 residues. V lost 0 bases and J 8 bases, leaving 19 bases between the germline ends. The CDR3 spells CASSQDSLTARGEKLFF. In DNA form, the CDR3 reads TGTGCCAGCAGCCAAGATAGCCTTACAGCGAGGGGCGAAAAACTGTTTTTT.

The J gene is TRBJ2-3, the V gene TRBV6-1, with 9 bases that match TRBD1. In germline, CDR1 is MNHNS, CDR2 SASEGT. CDR3 size: 14 residues. V lost 5 bases, J lost 3 bases, and 3 bases stayed unmatched. This chain's CDR3 is CASSRTGDTDTQYF. CDR3 in DNA: TGTGCCAGCAGTCGGACAGGGGATACAGATACGCAGTATTTT.

This chain links TRBV20-1 with TRBJ2-5; 9 bases are shared with TRBD2. The trim removed 3 bases at V and 5 bases at J, leaving 10 bases unmatched. Germline-derived CDR1 and CDR2 are DFQATT and SNEGSKA (reference sequence). This CDR3 is built from 15 residues. CDR3 loop: CSASLREGPWETQYF. In DNA, the CDR3 is TGCAGTGCTAGTCTGCGGGAGGGCCCCTGGGAGACCCAGTACTTC.

The chain carries TRBV24-1 and TRBJ2-1; 7 bases fit TRBD2. Germline V CDR1 and CDR2: KGHDR, SFDVKD. V dropped 3 bases and J dropped 8; count of bases not matched to a gene: 6. The CDR3 spans 14 residues. CDR3 bases: TGTGCCACCAGTGATACTGCGGGAGCCTATGAGCAGTTCTTC. It specifies CATSDTAGAYEQFF.

This chain uses TRBV3-1 with TRBJ2-1, with 7 bases fitting TRBD2. Looked up from germline, CDR1 is LGHDT and CDR2 is YNNKEL (reference sequence). Trimming at V came to 2 bases and at J to 0 bases, leaving 7 bases not matched to a gene. This CDR3 spans 17 amino acids. The DNA of the CDR3 is TGTGCCAGCAGCCAAAGCCTAGCGGCCAACTCCTACAATGAGCAGTTCTTC. Translating gives CASSQSLAANSYNEQFF.